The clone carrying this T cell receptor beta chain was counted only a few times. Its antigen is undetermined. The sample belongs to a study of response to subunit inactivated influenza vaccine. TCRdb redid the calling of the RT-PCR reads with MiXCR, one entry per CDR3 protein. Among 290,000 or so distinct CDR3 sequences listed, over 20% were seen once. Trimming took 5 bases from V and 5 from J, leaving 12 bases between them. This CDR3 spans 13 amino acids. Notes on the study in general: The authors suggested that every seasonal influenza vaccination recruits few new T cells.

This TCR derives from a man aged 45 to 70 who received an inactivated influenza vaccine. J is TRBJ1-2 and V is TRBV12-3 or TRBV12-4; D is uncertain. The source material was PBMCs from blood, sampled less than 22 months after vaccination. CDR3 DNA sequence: TGTGCCAGCAGTCGCATTCCGGATTATGGCTACACCTTC. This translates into CASSRIPDYGYTF.